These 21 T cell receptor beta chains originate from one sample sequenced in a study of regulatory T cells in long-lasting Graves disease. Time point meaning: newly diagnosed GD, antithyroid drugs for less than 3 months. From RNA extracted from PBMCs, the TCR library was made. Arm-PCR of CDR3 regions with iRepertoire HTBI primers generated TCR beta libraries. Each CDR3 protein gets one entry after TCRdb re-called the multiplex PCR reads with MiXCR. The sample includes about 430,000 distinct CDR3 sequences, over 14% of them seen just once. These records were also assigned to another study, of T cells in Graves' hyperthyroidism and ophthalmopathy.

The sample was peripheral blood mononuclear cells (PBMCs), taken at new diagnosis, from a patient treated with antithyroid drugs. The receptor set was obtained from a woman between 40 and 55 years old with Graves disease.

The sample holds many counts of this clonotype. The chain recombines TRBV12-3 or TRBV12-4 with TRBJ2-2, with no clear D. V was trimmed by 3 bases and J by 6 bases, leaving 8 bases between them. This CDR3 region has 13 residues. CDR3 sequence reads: CASSLTKAGELFF. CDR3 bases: TGTGCCAGCAGTTTGACGAAAGCCGGGGAGCTGTTTTTT.

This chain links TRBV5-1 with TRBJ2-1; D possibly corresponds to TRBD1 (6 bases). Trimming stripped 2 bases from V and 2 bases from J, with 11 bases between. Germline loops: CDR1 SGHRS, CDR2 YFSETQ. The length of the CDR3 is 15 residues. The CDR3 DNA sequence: TGCGCCAGCAGCTTCACGGGACACACCTACAATGAGCAGTTCTTC. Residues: CASSFTGHTYNEQFF.

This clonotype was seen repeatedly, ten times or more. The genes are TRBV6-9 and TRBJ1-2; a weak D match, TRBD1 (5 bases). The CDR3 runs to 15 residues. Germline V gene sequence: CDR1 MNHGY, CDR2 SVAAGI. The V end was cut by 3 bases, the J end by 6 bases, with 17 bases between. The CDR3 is CASSYSPQGLDGYTF. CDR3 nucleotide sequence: TGTGCCAGCAGTTACTCCCCTCAGGGTTTGGATGGCTACACCTTC.

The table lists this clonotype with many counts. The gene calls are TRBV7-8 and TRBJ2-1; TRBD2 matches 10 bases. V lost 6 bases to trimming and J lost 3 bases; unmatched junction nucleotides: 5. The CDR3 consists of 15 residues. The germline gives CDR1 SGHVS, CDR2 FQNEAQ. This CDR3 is CASRPGTSVYNEQFF. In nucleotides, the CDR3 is TGTGCCAGCAGACCCGGGACTAGCGTCTACAATGAGCAGTTCTTC.

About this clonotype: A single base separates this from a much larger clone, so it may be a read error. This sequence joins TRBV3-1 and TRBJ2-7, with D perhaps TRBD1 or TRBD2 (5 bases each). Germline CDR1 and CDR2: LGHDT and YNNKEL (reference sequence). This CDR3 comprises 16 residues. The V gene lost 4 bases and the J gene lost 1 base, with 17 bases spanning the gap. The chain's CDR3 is CASSPSMGRSSYEQYF. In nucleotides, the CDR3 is TGTGCCAGCAGCCCCTCAATGGGACGATCGTCCTACGAGCAGTACTTC.

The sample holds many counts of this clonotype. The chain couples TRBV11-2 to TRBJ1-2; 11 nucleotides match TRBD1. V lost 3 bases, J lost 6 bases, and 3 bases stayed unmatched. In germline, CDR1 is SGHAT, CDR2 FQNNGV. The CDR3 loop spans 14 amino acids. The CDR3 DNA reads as TGTGCCAGCAGCTTCGGGACAGGGGGGGATGGCTACACCTTC. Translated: CASSFGTGGDGYTF.

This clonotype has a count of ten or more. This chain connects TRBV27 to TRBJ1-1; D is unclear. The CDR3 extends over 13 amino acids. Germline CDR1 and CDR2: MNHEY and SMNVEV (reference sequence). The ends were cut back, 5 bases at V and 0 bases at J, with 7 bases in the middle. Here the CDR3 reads CASSRNMNTEAFF. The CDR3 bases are TGTGCCAGCAGTCGAAACATGAACACTGAAGCTTTCTTT.

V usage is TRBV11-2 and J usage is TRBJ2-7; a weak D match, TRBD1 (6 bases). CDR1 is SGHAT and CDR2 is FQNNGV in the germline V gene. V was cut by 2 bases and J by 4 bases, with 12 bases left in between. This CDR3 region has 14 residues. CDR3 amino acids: CASSLIVQGYEQYF. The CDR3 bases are TGTGCCAGCAGCTTAATAGTACAGGGATACGAGCAGTACTTC.

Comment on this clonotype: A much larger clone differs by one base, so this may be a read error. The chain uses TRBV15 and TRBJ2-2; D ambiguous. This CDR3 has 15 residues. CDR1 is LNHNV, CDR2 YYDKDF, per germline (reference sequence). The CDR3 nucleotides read TGTGCCACCAGGAGAGATAAGGGCTTCACCGGGGAGCTGTTTTTT. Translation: CATRRDKGFTGELFF.

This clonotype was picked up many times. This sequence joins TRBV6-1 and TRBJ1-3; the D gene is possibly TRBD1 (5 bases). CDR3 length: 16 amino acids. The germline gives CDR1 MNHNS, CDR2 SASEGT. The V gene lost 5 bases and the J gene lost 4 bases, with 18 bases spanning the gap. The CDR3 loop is CASSPAGRQRGNTIYF. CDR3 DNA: TGTGCCAGCAGTCCGGCGGGACGTCAAAGGGGAAACACCATATATTTT.

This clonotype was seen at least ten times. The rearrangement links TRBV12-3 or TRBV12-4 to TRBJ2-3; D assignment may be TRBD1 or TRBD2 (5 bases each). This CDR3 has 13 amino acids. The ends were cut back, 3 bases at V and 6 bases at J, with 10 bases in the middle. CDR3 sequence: CASSLWGGDTQYF. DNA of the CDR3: TGTGCCAGCAGTTTGTGGGGCGGGGATACGCAGTATTTT.

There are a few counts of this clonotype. CDR3 in DNA: TGTGCCAGCCCTACCACAGGGGTCGCCGGGGAGCTGTTTTTT. Protein: CASPTTGVAGELFF. V and J are TRBV7-9 and TRBJ2-2; 7 nucleotides match TRBD1. With 8 bases clipped from V and 6 bases from J, the junction kept 9 bases outside the gene matches. The germline V gene has CDR1 SEHNR and CDR2 FQNEAQ (reference sequence). The CDR3 covers 14 residues.

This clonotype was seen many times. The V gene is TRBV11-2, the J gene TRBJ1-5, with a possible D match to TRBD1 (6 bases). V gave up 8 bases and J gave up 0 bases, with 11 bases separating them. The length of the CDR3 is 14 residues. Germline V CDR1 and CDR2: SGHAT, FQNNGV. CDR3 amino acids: CASSVDSSNQPQHF. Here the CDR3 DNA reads TGTGCCAGCTCCGTGGACAGTAGCAATCAGCCCCAGCATTTT. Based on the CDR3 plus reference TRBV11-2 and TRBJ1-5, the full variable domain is EAGVAQSPRYKIIEKRQSVAFWCNPISGHATLYWYQQILGQGPKLLIQFQNNGVVDDSQLPKDRFSAERLKGVDSTLKIQPAKLEDSAVYLCASSVDSSNQPQHFGDGTRLSIL.

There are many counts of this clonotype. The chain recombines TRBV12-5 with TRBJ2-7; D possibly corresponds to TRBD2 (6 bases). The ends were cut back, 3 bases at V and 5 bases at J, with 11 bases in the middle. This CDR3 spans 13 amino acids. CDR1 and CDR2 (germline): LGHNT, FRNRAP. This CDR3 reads CASGFGSWDEQYF. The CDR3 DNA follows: TGTGCTAGTGGTTTCGGGAGTTGGGACGAGCAGTACTTC.

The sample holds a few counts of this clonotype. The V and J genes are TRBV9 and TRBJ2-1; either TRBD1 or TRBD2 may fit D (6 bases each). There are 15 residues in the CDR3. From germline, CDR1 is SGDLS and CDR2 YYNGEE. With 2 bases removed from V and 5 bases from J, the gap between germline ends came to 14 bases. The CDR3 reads CASSVGGGLNNEQFF. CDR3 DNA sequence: TGTGCCAGCAGCGTGGGGGGCGGGCTGAACAATGAGCAGTTCTTC.

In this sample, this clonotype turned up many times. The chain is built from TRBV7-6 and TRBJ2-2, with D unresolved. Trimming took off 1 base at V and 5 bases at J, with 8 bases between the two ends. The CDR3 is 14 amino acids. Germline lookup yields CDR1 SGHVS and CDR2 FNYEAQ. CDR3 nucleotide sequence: TGTGCCAGCAGCTTAGGGGAAGTAACCGGGGAGCTGTTTTTT. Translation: CASSLGEVTGELFF.

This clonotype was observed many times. The CDR3 here is CARMSGILDEQYF. CDR3 DNA: TGTGCCAGGATGAGCGGGATCCTCGACGAGCAGTACTTC. J is TRBJ2-7 and V is TRBV19; 7 nucleotides line up with TRBD2. From germline, CDR1 is LNHDA and CDR2 SQIVND (reference sequence). The CDR3 sequence is 13 residues long. The V and J ends lost 9 bases and 5 bases, in that order; junction bases with no gene match: 10.

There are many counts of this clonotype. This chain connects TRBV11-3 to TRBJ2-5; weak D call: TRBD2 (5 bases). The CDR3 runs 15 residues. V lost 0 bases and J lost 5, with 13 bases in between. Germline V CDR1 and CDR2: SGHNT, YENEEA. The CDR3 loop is CASSLDSGYMETQYF. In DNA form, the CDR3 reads TGTGCCAGCAGCTTAGATTCGGGGTATATGGAGACCCAGTACTTC.

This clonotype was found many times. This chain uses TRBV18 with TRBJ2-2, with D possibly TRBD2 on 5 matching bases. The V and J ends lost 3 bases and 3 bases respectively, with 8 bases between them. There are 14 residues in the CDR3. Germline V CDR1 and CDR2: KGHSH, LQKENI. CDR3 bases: TGTGCCAGCTCACCTAGAGCGGACACCGGGGAGCTGTTTTTT. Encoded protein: CASSPRADTGELFF. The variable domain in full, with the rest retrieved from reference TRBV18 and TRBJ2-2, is NAGVMQNPRHLVRRRGQEARLRCSPMKGHSHVYWYRQLPEEGLKFMVYLQKENIIDESGMPKERFSAEFPKEGPSILRIQQVVRGDSAAYFCASSPRADTGELFFGEGSRLTVL.

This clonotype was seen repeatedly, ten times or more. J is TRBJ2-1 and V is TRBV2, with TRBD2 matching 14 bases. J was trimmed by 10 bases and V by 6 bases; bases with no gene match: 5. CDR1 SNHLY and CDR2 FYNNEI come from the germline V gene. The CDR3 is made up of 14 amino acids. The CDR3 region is CASRPGLAGEEQFF. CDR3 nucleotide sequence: TGTGCCAGCAGACCGGGACTAGCGGGAGAAGAGCAGTTCTTC.

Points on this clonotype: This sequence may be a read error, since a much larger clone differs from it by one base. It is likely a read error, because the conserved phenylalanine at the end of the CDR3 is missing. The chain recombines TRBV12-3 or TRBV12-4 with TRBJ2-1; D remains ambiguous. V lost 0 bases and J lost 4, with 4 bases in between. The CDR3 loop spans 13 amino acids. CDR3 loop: CASSLAAYNEQFL. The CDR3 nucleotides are TGTGCCAGCAGTTTAGCGGCTTACAATGAGCAGTTCCTC.